Below, 3 T cell receptor beta chains from the same sample are listed, as sequenced in a study of blood T cell repertoires in COVID-19. Libraries were prepared by immunoSEQ multiplex PCR; TCRdb keeps only in-frame clonotypes and omits some of them. The sample lists around 40,000 clones; about 89% were seen once. Input material: peripheral blood. These TCRs come from a man aged 50 to 59 with active or convalescent COVID-19.

The gene calls are TRBV9 and TRBJ1-1; 8 bases match TRBD1. CDR1 is SGDLS, CDR2 YYNGEE, per germline. J was trimmed by 4 bases and V by 0 bases; bases with no gene match: 5. The CDR3 covers 15 residues. The CDR3 nucleotides read TGTGCCAGCAGCGTAGATGGACAGGGAACCACTGAAGCTTTCTTT. Translation gives CASSVDGQGTTEAFF.

The chain has TRBV7-6 and TRBJ2-2, with 14 bases identical to TRBD2. Germline-derived CDR1 and CDR2 are SGHVS and FNYEAQ. The CDR3 extends over 18 amino acids. The V gene end was trimmed by 6 bases and the J gene end by 3 bases; junction bases not matched to a gene: 9. CDR3 nucleotide sequence: TGTGCCAGCAGTCCCTGGCGACTAGCGGGAGGGGACACCGGGGAGCTGTTTTTT. It translates to CASSPWRLAGGDTGELFF.

The chain recombines TRBV7-3 with TRBJ2-5; D might be TRBD1 (6 bases). The germline V gene encodes CDR1 SGHTA and CDR2 FQGTGA. This CDR3 region has 13 residues. The V end lost 5 bases, the J end lost 5 bases, and 12 bases lay between the germline ends. The CDR3 sequence is CASSQGSGETQYF. CDR3 nucleotides: TGTGCCAGCAGCCAGGGGTCGGGGGAGACCCAGTACTTC.